Each of the 18 T cell receptor beta chains below was sequenced from the same sample in a study of T cell responses to AZD1222 COVID-19 vaccine. Produced via immunoSEQ multiplex PCR; TCRdb's table is partial and in-frame only. The sample lists around 58,000 clones, under 90% seen once, with 10% to 13% in the top ten. The specimen comprised peripheral blood, sampled on day 0 of AZD1222 vaccination. Every receptor here comes from an adult in good health.

This chain uses TRBV7-6 with TRBJ2-3; D may be TRBD1 or TRBD2 (5 bases each). Germline V gene sequence: CDR1 SGHVS, CDR2 FNYEAQ. V lost 0 bases to trimming and J lost 5 bases, with 18 bases between them. The CDR3 length is 17 residues. The CDR3 bases are TGTGCCAGCAGCTTAGCACTTCCGTGGGGGAGAGAAGATACGCAGTATTTT. This gives the protein CASSLALPWGREDTQYF.

This chain joins TRBV5-1 and TRBJ1-3; tentative D call: TRBD1 (6 bases). The CDR3 consists of 15 residues. V gave up 2 bases and J gave up 2 bases, with 11 bases separating them. Germline CDR1 and CDR2: SGHRS and YFSETQ. The CDR3 bases are TGCGCCAGCAGCTTACAGGGACAAACTGGAAACACCATATATTTT. It translates to CASSLQGQTGNTIYF.

The chain employs TRBV21-1 and TRBJ2-7; TRBD1, as called in the table, went unchecked against the DNA. TRBV21-1 is a recognized pseudogene. The length of the CDR3 is 14 residues. As DNA, the CDR3 is TGTGCCAGCAGCACTGGGGGCACTATCTACGAGCAGTACTTC. Its protein is CASSTGGTIYEQYF.

This chain uses TRBV28 with TRBJ2-7, with TRBD1 as a possible D gene (5 bases). This CDR3 spans 14 amino acids. With 7 bases removed from V and 4 bases from J, the gap between germline ends came to 17 bases. Germline loops: CDR1 MDHEN, CDR2 SYDVKM. The CDR3 coding sequence is TGTGCCAGCAATGACGTCGACAGTACATACGAGCAGTACTTC. Its protein product is CASNDVDSTYEQYF.

The V and J genes are TRBV28 and TRBJ2-2; D unresolved. The CDR3 is made up of 13 amino acids. Trimming removed 3 bases from V and 3 bases from J, with 5 bases in between. Per germline, CDR1 MDHEN and CDR2 SYDVKM. The CDR3 spells CASSFGYTGELFF. In nucleotides, the CDR3 is TGTGCCAGCAGTTTCGGGTACACCGGGGAGCTGTTTTTT.

The J gene is TRBJ1-1, the V gene TRBV19, with D hard to call. Germline V CDR1 and CDR2: LNHDA, SQIVND (reference sequence). The V gene lost 4 bases and the J gene lost 1 base, with 10 bases spanning the gap. The length of the CDR3 is 14 residues. The CDR3 spells CASSSHSGNTEAFF. The CDR3 region has the DNA TGTGCCAGTAGTAGCCACTCAGGGAACACTGAAGCTTTCTTT.

The chain carries TRBV3-1 (or the pseudogene TRBV3-2) and TRBJ1-3; 9 bases map to TRBD1. Losses at the gene ends were 3 bases for V and 4 bases for J; bases not matched to a gene: 10. In germline, CDR1 is LGHDT, CDR2 YNNKEL (reference sequence). The CDR3 consists of 17 residues. Here the CDR3 reads CASSQGQGRVSGNTIYF. The CDR3 coding sequence is TGTGCCAGCAGCCAGGGACAGGGAAGGGTATCCGGAAACACCATATATTTT.

The chain recombines TRBV9 with TRBJ2-3; 9 bases are shared with TRBD2. CDR1 is SGDLS, CDR2 YYNGEE, per germline. This CDR3 is built from 18 residues. V dropped 0 bases and J dropped 2; count of bases not matched to a gene: 10. Written as DNA, the CDR3 is TGTGCCAGCAGCGTAGCAATTGGGACTAGCAAAAACACAGATACGCAGTATTTT. Translating it yields CASSVAIGTSKNTDTQYF.

The CDR3 here is CSAGTSGRVGGETQYF. The CDR3 DNA reads TGCAGCGCCGGGACTAGCGGGAGAGTGGGGGGAGAGACCCAGTACTTC. This chain connects TRBV29-1 to TRBJ2-5; 14 nucleotides line up with TRBD2. Germline loops: CDR1 SQVTM, CDR2 ANQGSEA. The CDR3 is 16 amino acids. V lost 7 bases, J lost 4 bases, and 11 bases stayed unmatched.

The V and J genes are TRBV7-8 and TRBJ1-2, with D perhaps matching TRBD1 (6 bases). Between the trimmed V and J ends, which lost 2 bases and 8 bases, there was a span of 15 bases. Per the germline V gene, CDR1 is SGHVS and CDR2 is FQNEAQ. The CDR3 contains 14 residues. The CDR3 loop is CASSLRGAYEGYTF. The CDR3, as DNA: TGTGCCAGCAGCTTACGGGGGGCTTATGAGGGCTACACCTTC.

The chain has TRBV7-8 and TRBJ1-5; D remains unclear. In germline, CDR1 is SGHVS, CDR2 FQNEAQ. The V gene lost 3 bases and the J gene lost 0 bases, with 9 bases spanning the gap. The CDR3 extends over 15 amino acids. In DNA form, the CDR3 reads TGTGCCAGCAGCTTGGGAGGGCCTAGCAATCAGCCCCAGCATTTT. Its protein is CASSLGGPSNQPQHF.

This rearrangement joins TRBV11-1 to TRBJ2-7; TRBD2 matches 7 bases. Unmatched junction bases numbered 4, after V lost 0 bases and J lost 5 bases. Germline-derived CDR1 and CDR2 are SGHAT and FQDESV (reference sequence). CDR3 size: 14 residues. Here the CDR3 DNA reads TGTGCCAGCAGCTTAGCGGGAGGGCCAAACGAGCAGTACTTC. It yields the protein CASSLAGGPNEQYF.

The V call is TRBV19, the J call TRBJ1-1; TRBD1 matches 10 bases. The CDR3 consists of 14 residues. The germline V gene encodes CDR1 LNHDA and CDR2 SQIVND (reference sequence). Trimming removed 4 bases from V and 5 bases from J; junction bases left unmatched: 4. The CDR3 DNA is TGTGCCAGTAGTACCGGACAGGGGGGAACTGAAGCTTTCTTT. Protein product: CASSTGQGGTEAFF.

This clone was observed a single time. The CDR3 DNA reads TGTGCCAGCAGTCCCGAGTGGGGGAATCAGCCCCAGCATTTT. Protein product: CASSPEWGNQPQHF. V usage is TRBV6-5 and J usage is TRBJ1-5, with a possible D match to TRBD1 (5 bases). CDR1 is MNHEY and CDR2 is SVGAGI in the germline V gene. This CDR3 region has 14 residues. V lost 5 bases and J 4 bases, leaving 12 bases between the germline ends.

This rearrangement joins TRBV4-2 to TRBJ2-1; 8 nucleotides line up with TRBD2. In germline, CDR1 is LGHNA, CDR2 YNFKEQ. V lost 7 bases, J lost 1 base, and 18 bases stayed unmatched. The CDR3 is made up of 19 amino acids. The CDR3 nucleotides are TGTGCCAGCACTAATATTTTTCCGGGAGGGCGGGGATCCTACAATGAGCAGTTCTTC. It translates to CASTNIFPGGRGSYNEQFF.

The chain uses TRBV5-1 and TRBJ1-6; a possible D gene is TRBD1 (5 bases). Looked up from germline, CDR1 is SGHRS and CDR2 is YFSETQ. V lost 4 bases to trimming and J lost 0 bases, with 14 bases between them. The CDR3 is made up of 17 amino acids. DNA for the CDR3: TGCGCCAGCAGCCTCCGGGACCCCAGCTCCTATAATTCACCCCTCCACTTT. The encoded protein is CASSLRDPSSYNSPLHF.

V and J are TRBV28 and TRBJ1-2; perhaps TRBD1 as D (5 bases). V was trimmed by 6 bases and J by 7 bases, leaving 18 bases between them. CDR3 length equals 14 residues. Germline CDR1 and CDR2: MDHEN and SYDVKM. CDR3 nucleotide sequence: TGTGCCAGCAGAGCATCCGGGGGTCTTCTTGGCTACACCTTC. Its protein product is CASRASGGLLGYTF.

The V call is TRBV19, the J call TRBJ2-1; 9 positions match TRBD2. CDR3 length equals 16 residues. The junction had 7 bases not matched to a gene; V was cut back by 5 bases and J by 2 bases. Germline CDR1 LNHDA, CDR2 SQIVND (reference sequence). Here the CDR3 DNA reads TGTGCCAGTAGTGCCCAACTAGCGGGCCCCTACAATGAGCAGTTCTTC. This codes for CASSAQLAGPYNEQFF.